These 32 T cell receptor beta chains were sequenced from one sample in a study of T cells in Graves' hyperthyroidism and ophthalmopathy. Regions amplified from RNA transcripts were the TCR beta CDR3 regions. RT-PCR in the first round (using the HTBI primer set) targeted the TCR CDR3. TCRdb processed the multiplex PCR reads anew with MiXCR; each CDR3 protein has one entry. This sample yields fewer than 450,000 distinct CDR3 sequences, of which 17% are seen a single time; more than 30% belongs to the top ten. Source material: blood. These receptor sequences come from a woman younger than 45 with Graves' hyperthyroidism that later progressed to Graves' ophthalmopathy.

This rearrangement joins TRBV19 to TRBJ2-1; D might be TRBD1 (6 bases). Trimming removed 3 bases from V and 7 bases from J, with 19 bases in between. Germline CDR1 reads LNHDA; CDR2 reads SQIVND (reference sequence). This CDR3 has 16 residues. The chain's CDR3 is CASSMPPGQVKNEQFF. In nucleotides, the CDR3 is TGTGCCAGTAGTATGCCGCCGGGACAAGTAAAAAATGAGCAGTTCTTC.

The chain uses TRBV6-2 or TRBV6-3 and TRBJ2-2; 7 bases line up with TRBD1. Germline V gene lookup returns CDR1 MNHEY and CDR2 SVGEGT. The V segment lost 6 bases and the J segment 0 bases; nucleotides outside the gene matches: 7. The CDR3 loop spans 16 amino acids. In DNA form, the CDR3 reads TGTGCCAGCAGACTTGCGCAGGGGGCGAACACCGGGGAGCTGTTTTTT. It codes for CASRLAQGANTGELFF.

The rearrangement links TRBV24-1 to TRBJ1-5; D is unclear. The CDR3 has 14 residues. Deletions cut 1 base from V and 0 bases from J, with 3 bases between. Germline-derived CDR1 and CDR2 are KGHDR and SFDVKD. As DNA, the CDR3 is TGTGCCACCAGTGATTTCTCTAGCAATCAGCCCCAGCATTTT. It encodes CATSDFSSNQPQHF.

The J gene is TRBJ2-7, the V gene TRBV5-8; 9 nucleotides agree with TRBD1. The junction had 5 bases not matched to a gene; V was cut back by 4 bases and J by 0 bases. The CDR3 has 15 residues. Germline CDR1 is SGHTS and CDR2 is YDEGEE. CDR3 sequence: CASSGWDRDSYEQYF. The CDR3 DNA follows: TGTGCCAGCAGCGGGTGGGACAGGGACTCCTACGAGCAGTACTTC. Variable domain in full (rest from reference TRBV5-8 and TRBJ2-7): EAGVTQSPTHLIKTRGQQATLRCSPISGHTSVYWYQQALGLGLQFLLWYDEGEERNRGNFPPRFSGRQFPNYSSELNVNALELEDSALYLCASSGWDRDSYEQYFGPGTRLTVT.

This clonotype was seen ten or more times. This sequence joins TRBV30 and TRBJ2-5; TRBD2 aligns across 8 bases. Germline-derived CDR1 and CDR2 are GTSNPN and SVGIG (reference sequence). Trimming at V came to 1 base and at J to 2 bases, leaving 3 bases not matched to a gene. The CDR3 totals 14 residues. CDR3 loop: CAWSGSGAQETQYF. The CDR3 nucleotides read TGTGCCTGGAGTGGTAGCGGGGCGCAAGAGACCCAGTACTTC.

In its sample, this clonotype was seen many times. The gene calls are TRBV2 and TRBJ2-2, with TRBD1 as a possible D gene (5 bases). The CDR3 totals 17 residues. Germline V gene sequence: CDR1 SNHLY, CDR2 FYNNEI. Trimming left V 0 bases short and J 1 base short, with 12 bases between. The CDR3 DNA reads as TGTGCCAGCAGTGAAGCGATAGGGGCGGTGAACACCGGGGAGCTGTTTTTT. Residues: CASSEAIGAVNTGELFF. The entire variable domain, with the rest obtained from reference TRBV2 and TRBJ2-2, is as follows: EPEVTQTPSHQVTQMGQEVILRCVPISNHLYFYWYRQILGQKVEFLVSFYNNEISEKSEIFDDQFSVERPDGSNFTLKIRSTKLEDSAMYFCASSEAIGAVNTGELFFGEGSRLTVL.

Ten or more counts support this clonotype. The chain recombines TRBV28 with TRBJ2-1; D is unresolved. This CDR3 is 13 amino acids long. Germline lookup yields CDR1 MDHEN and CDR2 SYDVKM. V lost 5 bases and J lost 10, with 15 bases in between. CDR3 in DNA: TGTGCCAGCAGTAGTCCGGGTTCTTCGGAGCAGTTCTTC. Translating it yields CASSSPGSSEQFF.

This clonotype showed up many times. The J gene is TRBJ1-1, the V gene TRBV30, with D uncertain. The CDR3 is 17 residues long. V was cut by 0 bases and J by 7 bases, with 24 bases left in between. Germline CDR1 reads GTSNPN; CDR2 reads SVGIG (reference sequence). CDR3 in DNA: TGTGCCTGGAGTGTAAATGCAGGCAGCATTCATGTCGGTGAAGCTTTCTTT. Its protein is CAWSVNAGSIHVGEAFF.

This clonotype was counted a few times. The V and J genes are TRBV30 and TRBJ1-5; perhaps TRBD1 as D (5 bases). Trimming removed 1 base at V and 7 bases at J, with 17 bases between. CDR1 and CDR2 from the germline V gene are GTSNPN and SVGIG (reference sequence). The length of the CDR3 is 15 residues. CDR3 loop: CAWSGPGGVGQPQHF. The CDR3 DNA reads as TGTGCCTGGAGTGGCCCGGGGGGGGTGGGCCAGCCCCAGCATTTT. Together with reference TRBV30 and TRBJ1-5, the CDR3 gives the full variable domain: SQTIHQWPATLVQPVGSPLSLECTVEGTSNPNLYWYRQAAGRGLQLLFYSVGIGQISSEVPQNLSASRPQDRQFILSSKKLLLSDSGFYLCAWSGPGGVGQPQHFGDGTRLSIL.

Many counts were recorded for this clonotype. The chain's CDR3 is CASSEQTHYGYTF. Written as DNA, the CDR3 is TGTGCCAGCAGTGAACAGACTCACTATGGCTACACCTTC. The chain carries TRBV2 and TRBJ1-2; D is uncertain. Trimming removed 2 bases from V and 3 bases from J, with 7 bases in between. The V gene's germline CDR1 is SNHLY and CDR2 FYNNEI. The CDR3 totals 13 residues. The whole variable domain, filled in from reference TRBV2 and TRBJ1-2, reads EPEVTQTPSHQVTQMGQEVILRCVPISNHLYFYWYRQILGQKVEFLVSFYNNEISEKSEIFDDQFSVERPDGSNFTLKIRSTKLEDSAMYFCASSEQTHYGYTFGSGTRLTVV.

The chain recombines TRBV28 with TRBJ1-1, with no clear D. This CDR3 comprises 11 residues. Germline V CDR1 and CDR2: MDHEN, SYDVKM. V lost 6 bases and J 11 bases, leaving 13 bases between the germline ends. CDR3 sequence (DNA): TGTGCCAGCAGACATGGCGGGGATGCTTTCTTT. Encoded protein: CASRHGGDAFF.

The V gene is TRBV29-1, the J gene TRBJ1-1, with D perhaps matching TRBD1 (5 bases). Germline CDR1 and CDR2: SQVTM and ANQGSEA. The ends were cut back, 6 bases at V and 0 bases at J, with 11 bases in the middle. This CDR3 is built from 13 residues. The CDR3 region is CSVPGELNTEAFF. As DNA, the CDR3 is TGCAGCGTCCCGGGGGAGCTGAACACTGAAGCTTTCTTT.

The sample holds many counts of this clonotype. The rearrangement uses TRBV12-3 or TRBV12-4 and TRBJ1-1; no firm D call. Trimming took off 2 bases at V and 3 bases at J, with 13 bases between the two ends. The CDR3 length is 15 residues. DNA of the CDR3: TGTGCCAGCAGTTTAAAGGGCTATCGGGACACTGAAGCTTTCTTT. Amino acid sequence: CASSLKGYRDTEAFF.

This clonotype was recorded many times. CDR3 coding DNA: TGTGCCAGCACGAGGACAGGGGATGGCAATCAGCCCCAGCATTTT. Protein: CASTRTGDGNQPQHF. This rearrangement joins TRBV2 to TRBJ1-5; 9 bases line up with TRBD1. Germline-derived CDR1 and CDR2 are SNHLY and FYNNEI. The V segment lost 7 bases and the J segment 2 bases; nucleotides outside the gene matches: 6. The CDR3 covers 15 residues.

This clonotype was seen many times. The CDR3 nucleotides read TGCAGTGCTCTGGGTGGGGGGAACGAGCAGTACTTC. This encodes CSALGGGNEQYF. This sequence joins TRBV20-1 and TRBJ2-7, with TRBD2 as a possible D gene (6 bases). CDR3 length equals 12 residues. V lost 5 bases and J 5 bases, leaving 13 bases between the germline ends. The germline V gene has CDR1 DFQATT and CDR2 SNEGSKA (reference sequence).

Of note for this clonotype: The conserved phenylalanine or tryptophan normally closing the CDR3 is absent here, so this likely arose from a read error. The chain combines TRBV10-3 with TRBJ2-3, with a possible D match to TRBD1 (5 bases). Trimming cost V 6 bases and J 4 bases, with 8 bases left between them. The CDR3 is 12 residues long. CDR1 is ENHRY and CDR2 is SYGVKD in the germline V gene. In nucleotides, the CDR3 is TGTGCCATCAGCGAACAGGCAGATACGCAGTATTCT. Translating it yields CAISEQADTQYS.

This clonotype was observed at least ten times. In DNA, the CDR3 is TGTGCCAGCAGCTCCGGGGGTAGTTACGAGACCCAGTACTTC. Its translation is CASSSGGSYETQYF. This rearrangement joins TRBV9 to TRBJ2-5; the D gene is possibly TRBD2 (6 bases). Germline-derived CDR1 and CDR2 are SGDLS and YYNGEE. Between the trimmed V and J ends, which lost 4 bases and 5 bases, there was a span of 15 bases. The CDR3 contains 14 residues.

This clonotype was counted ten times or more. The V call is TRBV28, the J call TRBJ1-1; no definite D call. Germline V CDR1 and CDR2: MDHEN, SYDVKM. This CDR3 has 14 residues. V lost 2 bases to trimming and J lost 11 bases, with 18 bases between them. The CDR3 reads CASSLGGFGKVAFF. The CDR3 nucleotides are TGTGCCAGCAGTTTAGGAGGGTTTGGTAAGGTGGCTTTCTTT.

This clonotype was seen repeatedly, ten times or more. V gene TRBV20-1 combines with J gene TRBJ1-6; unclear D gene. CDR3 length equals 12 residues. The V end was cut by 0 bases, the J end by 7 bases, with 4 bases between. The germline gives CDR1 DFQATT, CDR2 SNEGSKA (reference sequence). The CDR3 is CSARDGNSPLHF. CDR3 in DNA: TGCAGTGCTAGAGATGGGAATTCACCCCTCCACTTT.

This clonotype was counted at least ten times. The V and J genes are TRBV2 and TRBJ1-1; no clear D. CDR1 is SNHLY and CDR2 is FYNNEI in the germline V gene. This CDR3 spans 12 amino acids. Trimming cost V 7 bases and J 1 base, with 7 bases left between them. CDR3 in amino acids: CASMRGNTEAFF. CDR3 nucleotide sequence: TGTGCCAGCATGCGCGGGAACACTGAAGCTTTCTTT.

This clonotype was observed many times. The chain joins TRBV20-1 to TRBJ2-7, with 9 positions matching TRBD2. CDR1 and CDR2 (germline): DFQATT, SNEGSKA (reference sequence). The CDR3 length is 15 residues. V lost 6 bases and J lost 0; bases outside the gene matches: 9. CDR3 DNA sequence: TGCAGTGCGGGCTCGACTAGCGGAATCTCCTACGAGCAGTACTTC. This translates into CSAGSTSGISYEQYF.

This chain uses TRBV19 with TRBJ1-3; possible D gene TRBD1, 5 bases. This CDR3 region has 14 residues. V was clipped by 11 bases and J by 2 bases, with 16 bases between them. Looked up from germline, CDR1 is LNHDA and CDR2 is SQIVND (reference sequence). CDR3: CASAGGWAGNTIYF. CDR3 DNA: TGTGCCTCCGCCGGGGGTTGGGCTGGAAACACCATATATTTT.

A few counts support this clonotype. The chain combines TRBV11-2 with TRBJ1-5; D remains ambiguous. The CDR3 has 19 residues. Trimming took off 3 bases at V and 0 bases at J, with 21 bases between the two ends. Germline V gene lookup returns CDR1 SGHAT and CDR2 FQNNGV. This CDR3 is CASSLPGRTAVNSNQPQHF. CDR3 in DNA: TGTGCCAGCAGCTTGCCTGGCCGGACCGCAGTAAATAGCAATCAGCCCCAGCATTTT.

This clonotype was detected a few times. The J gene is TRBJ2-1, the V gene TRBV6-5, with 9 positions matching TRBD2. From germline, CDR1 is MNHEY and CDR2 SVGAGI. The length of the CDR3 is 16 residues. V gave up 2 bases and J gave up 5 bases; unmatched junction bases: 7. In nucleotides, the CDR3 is TGTGCCAGCAGTTACGGTTCGCGGGAGGGCCACAATGAGCAGTTCTTC. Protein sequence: CASSYGSREGHNEQFF.

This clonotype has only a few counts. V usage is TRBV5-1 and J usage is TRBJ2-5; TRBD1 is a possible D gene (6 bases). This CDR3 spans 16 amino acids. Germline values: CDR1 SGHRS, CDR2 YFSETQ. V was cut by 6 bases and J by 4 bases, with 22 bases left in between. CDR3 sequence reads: CASIKGPRGLLETQYF. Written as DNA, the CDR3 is TGCGCCAGCATAAAGGGTCCCAGGGGCCTGTTAGAGACCCAGTACTTC.

The CDR3 spells CASSEGGGATEAFF. The CDR3 bases are TGTGCCAGCAGTGAAGGGGGTGGGGCCACTGAAGCTTTCTTT. J is TRBJ1-1 and V is TRBV25-1; weak D call: TRBD1 (5 bases). Germline CDR1 MGHDK, CDR2 SYGVNS. Trimming removed 2 bases from V and 4 bases from J, with 11 bases in between. This CDR3 is 14 amino acids long.

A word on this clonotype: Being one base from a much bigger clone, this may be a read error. The CDR3 region is CASSSMYEQYF. The CDR3, as DNA: TGTGCCAGCAGCTCCATGTACGAGCAGTACTTC. The V gene is TRBV7-9, the J gene TRBJ2-7; D is uncertain. There are 11 residues in the CDR3. The germline gives CDR1 SEHNR, CDR2 FQNEAQ (reference sequence). Trimming shortened V by 4 bases and J by 4 bases, and 5 bases separated the two germline ends.

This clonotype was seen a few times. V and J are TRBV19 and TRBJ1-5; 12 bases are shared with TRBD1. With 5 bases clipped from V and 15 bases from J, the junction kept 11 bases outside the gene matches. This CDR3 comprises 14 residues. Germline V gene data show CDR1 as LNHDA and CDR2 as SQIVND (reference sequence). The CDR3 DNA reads TGTGCCAGTAGTCCGGGACAGGGGGCAAAGTCCCCGCATTTT. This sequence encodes CASSPGQGAKSPHF.

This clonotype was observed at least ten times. The chain's CDR3 is CASTGYTDTQYF. For the CDR3, the DNA is TGTGCCAGTACAGGCTACACAGATACGCAGTATTTT. V and J are TRBV28 and TRBJ2-3; D may be TRBD1 (5 bases). This CDR3 comprises 12 residues. The V and J ends lost 9 bases and 2 bases respectively, with 9 bases between them. Per the germline V gene, CDR1 is MDHEN and CDR2 is SYDVKM.

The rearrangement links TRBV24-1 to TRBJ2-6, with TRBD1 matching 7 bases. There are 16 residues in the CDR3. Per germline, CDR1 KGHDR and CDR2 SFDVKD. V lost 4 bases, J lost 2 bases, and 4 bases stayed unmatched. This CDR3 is CATSERQGAGANVLTF. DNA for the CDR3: TGTGCCACCAGTGAGCGACAGGGAGCTGGGGCCAACGTCCTGACTTTC.

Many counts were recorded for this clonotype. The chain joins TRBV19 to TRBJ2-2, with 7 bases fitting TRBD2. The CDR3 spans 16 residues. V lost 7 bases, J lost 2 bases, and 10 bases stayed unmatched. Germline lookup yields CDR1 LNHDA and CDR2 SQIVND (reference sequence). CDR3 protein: CASTIPGLPNTGELFF. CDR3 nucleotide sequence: TGTGCCAGTACCATTCCGGGACTACCTAACACCGGGGAGCTGTTTTTT. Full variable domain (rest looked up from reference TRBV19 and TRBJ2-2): DGGITQSPKYLFRKEGQNVTLSCEQNLNHDAMYWYRQDPGQGLRLIYYSQIVNDFQKGDIAEGYSVSREKKESFPLTVTSAQKNPTAFYLCASTIPGLPNTGELFFGEGSRLTVL.

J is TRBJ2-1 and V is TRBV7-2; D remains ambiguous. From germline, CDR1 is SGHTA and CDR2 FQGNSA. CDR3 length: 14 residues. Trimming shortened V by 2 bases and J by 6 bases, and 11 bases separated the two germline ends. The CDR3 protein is CASSLISRTNEQFF. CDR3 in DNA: TGTGCCAGCAGCTTAATCTCTAGGACCAATGAGCAGTTCTTC.